The rows below give T cell receptor beta chains drawn from one sample of a study of T cell changes during pregnancy in multiple sclerosis. Measured with immunoSEQ multiplex PCR; TCRdb has only the in-frame clones, and not every one. The profile shows some 83,000 clones, roughly nine tenths of them singletons. The sequencing here drew on PBMCs, taken in the first trimester of pregnancy. These TCRs come from a female donor in good health, serving as a control in a pregnancy study. Some clones in this sample may be carry-over from other donors' samples. CDR3s include the opening cysteine and the closing phenylalanine or tryptophan. D genes are given only for firm matches. Size values are once, few and many counts, or a class for expanded clones, and some rows have none.

abundance,j_gene,d_gene,v_gene,CDR3nt,CDR3aa
once,TRBJ2-3,NA,TRBV29-1,TGCAGCGTTGTTTCGATTAGCCCAGATACGCAGTATTTT,CSVVSISPDTQYF
once,TRBJ2-3,TRBD2,TRBV11-2,TGTGCCAGCAGCCCCGTGGGCGGGGGGCTCACAGATACGCAGTATTTT,CASSPVGGGLTDTQYF
NA,TRBJ2-2,NA,TRBV4-2,TGTGCCAGCAGCCTGCTTGAGGGGGGGGGCACCGGGGAGCTGTTTTTT,CASSLLEGGGTGELFF
NA,TRBJ1-2,TRBD1,TRBV28,TGTGCCAGCAGTAAATCCGGGACAGGGGCGATCTCTGGCTACACCTTC,CASSKSGTGAISGYTF
NA,TRBJ2-7,TRBD1,TRBV6-1,TGTGCCAGCAGTGAATTCAGGGACAGAGGCCACGAGCAGTACTTC,CASSEFRDRGHEQYF
once,TRBJ2-7,NA,TRBV6-1,TGTGCCAGCAGTGGGCGGGGAAGCTCCTACGAGCAGTACTTC,CASSGRGSSYEQYF
NA,TRBJ2-7,TRBD1,TRBV18,TGTGCCAGCTCACCACCCGGGACAGGTTCCTACGAGCAGTACTTC,CASSPPGTGSYEQYF
once,TRBJ1-4,NA,TRBV5-4,TGTGCCAGCAGCTTGGATCAGGGCGGGGACGAAAAACTGTTTTTT,CASSLDQGGDEKLFF
NA,TRBJ2-5,TRBD2,TRBV4-1,TGCGCCAGCAGCCAGGGGACCCTAGCGGGGGTTGAGACCCAGTACTTC,CASSQGTLAGVETQYF
NA,TRBJ2-7,TRBD1,TRBV11-2,TGTGCCAGCAGCCAGACGGATACCGGGACAGTCTTCTACGAGCAGTACTTC,CASSQTDTGTVFYEQYF
once,TRBJ2-3,NA,TRBV5-1,TGCGCCAGCAGCTTGAGCATGTGGGAGAAGGGCACAGATACGCAGTATTTT,CASSLSMWEKGTDTQYF
NA,TRBJ2-3,NA,TRBV6-1,TGTGCCAGCACCCTTACTAGCACAGATACGCAGTATTTT,CASTLTSTDTQYF
NA,TRBJ1-2,NA,TRBV6-1,TGTGCCAGCAGTGAATATGTCCTATATGGCTACACCTTC,CASSEYVLYGYTF
NA,TRBJ2-1,NA,TRBV7-2,TGTGCCAGCAGCCCGGACCCGGCGGGCACGGATGAGCAGTTCTTC,CASSPDPAGTDEQFF
NA,TRBJ2-7,NA,TRBV4-2,TGTGCCAGCAGCCAAGAATGGACGGGGGCCTACGAGCAGTACTTC,CASSQEWTGAYEQYF
NA,TRBJ2-5,NA,TRBV6-6,TGTGCCAGCAGTTCCCAGGGTAGTCAGTACTTC,CASSSQGSQYF
NA,TRBJ2-7,TRBD2,TRBV9,TGTGCCAGCCTCCTAGCGGGAGGAGCCTACGAGCAGTACTTC,CASLLAGGAYEQYF
NA,TRBJ1-2,NA,TRBV27,TGTGCCAGCACCTCGGGATATGGCTACACCTTC,CASTSGYGYTF
NA,TRBJ1-1,NA,TRBV5-1,TGCGCCAGCAGCTTTGAGCGCCAAGGTGAAGCTTTCTTT,CASSFERQGEAFF
NA,TRBJ2-2,NA,TRBV10-2,TGCGCCAGCAGTCGACAGGATAGTGCCGGGGAGCTGTTTTTT,CASSRQDSAGELFF
NA,TRBJ1-4,NA,TRBV5-4,TGTGCCAGCAGCTTGGTTAACGGTGAAAAACTGTTTTTT,CASSLVNGEKLFF
NA,TRBJ2-5,NA,TRBV2,TGTGCCAGCAGTGAAGCCGACGGGACGGAGGGGGAGACCCAGTACTTC,CASSEADGTEGETQYF
NA,TRBJ1-3,NA,TRBV5-1,TGCGCCAGCAGCTTGGGTCAGGATGTAAACACCATATATTTT,CASSLGQDVNTIYF
NA,TRBJ2-7,NA,TRBV5-1,TGCGCCAGCCAGGGACTTCCGTCCTACGAGCAGTACTTC,CASQGLPSYEQYF
NA,TRBJ1-1,NA,TRBV5-1,TGCGCCAGCAGCTTGGGTACCGGGGTGAACACTGAAGCTTTCTTT,CASSLGTGVNTEAFF
NA,TRBJ2-3,NA,TRBV7-2,TGTGCCAGCAGCTCTGACTACCTCTCCACAGATACGCAGTATTTT,CASSSDYLSTDTQYF
NA,TRBJ1-2,TRBD1,TRBV28,TGTGCCAGCAGTCAACAGGGGCCCTATGGCTACACCTTC,CASSQQGPYGYTF
NA,TRBJ2-5,NA,TRBV27,TGTGCCAGCAGGGGAATCGGGGGGCGCCGGGGGACCCAGTACTTC,CASRGIGGRRGTQYF
NA,TRBJ2-7,TRBD1,TRBV28,TGTGCCAGCGGCTCGACAGGGAGAAGTCCCTACGAGCAGTACTTC,CASGSTGRSPYEQYF
NA,TRBJ2-7,TRBD1,TRBV28,TGTGCCAGCAGTAAAACAGGGGCCGAGCAGTACTTC,CASSKTGAEQYF
once,TRBJ2-1,TRBD2,TRBV27,TGTGCCAGCAGTGGGCCCGGGACTAGCGGGAGGGTCCATGAGCAGTTCTTC,CASSGPGTSGRVHEQFF
NA,TRBJ1-3,NA,TRBV10-3,TGTGCCATCAGTGAGACACAGCTCTCCCCCTCTGGAAACACCATATATTTT,CAISETQLSPSGNTIYF
once,TRBJ1-2,TRBD1,TRBV5-4,TGTGCCAGCAGCGACGGATCAGGGGGCTACTATGGCTACACCTTC,CASSDGSGGYYGYTF
NA,TRBJ2-5,TRBD1,TRBV6-4,TGTGCCAGCAATAAACAGGGGGCCATAGTAGGGGAGACCCAGTACTTC,CASNKQGAIVGETQYF
NA,TRBJ1-1,NA,TRBV2,TGTGCCAGCAGTGAAGTGGGCTACTCCATGAACACTGAAGCTTTCTTT,CASSEVGYSMNTEAFF
NA,TRBJ2-1,TRBD2,TRBV4-3,TGCGCCAGCAGCCAAGAATCTAGCGGGAGAAGTAATGAGCAGTTCTTC,CASSQESSGRSNEQFF
NA,TRBJ2-7,NA,TRBV28,TGTGCCAGCAGTTTGACTAGACCCTACGAGCAGTACTTC,CASSLTRPYEQYF
NA,TRBJ2-3,NA,TRBV27,TGTGCCAGCAGTTTAGAGGGAATGCGAGACAACACAGATACGCAGTATTTT,CASSLEGMRDNTDTQYF
NA,TRBJ2-1,TRBD1,TRBV7-6,TGTGCCAGCAGCCGAGCCATTGGGACAGGCAAAGAGGAATACAATGAGCAGTTCTTC,CASSRAIGTGKEEYNEQFF
NA,TRBJ2-3,TRBD1,TRBV14,TGTGCCAGCAGCCAAGGGTCGGCAGGGGGCGAGGATACGCAGTATTTT,CASSQGSAGGEDTQYF
NA,TRBJ2-5,NA,TRBV7-9,TGTGCCAGCAGCACCCAGGGTTATCAAGAGACCCAGTACTTC,CASSTQGYQETQYF
NA,TRBJ1-1,NA,TRBV19,TGTGCCAGTAGTATAGGGGCAGGGGAGGGCACTGAAGCTTTCTTT,CASSIGAGEGTEAFF
NA,TRBJ1-1,NA,TRBV19,TGTGCCAGTAGTCCTCCCGGGAGCATGAACACTGAAGCTTTCTTT,CASSPPGSMNTEAFF
NA,TRBJ2-1,TRBD2,TRBV19,TGTGCCAGTAGTATTCGGGGACTAGCCGTCGATGAGCAGTTCTTC,CASSIRGLAVDEQFF
once,TRBJ2-7,NA,TRBV9,TGTGCCAGCAGCCTGGAGGGGTACTACGGCGAGCAGTACTTC,CASSLEGYYGEQYF
NA,TRBJ1-2,TRBD1,TRBV27,TGTGCCAGCAGTTTACGTCGCACAGGGGAGGGCTACACCTTC,CASSLRRTGEGYTF
once,TRBJ1-6,NA,TRBV9,TGTGCCAGCAGCACTCGGCCTCAGGGTTCCTATAATTCACCCCTCCACTTT,CASSTRPQGSYNSPLHF
NA,TRBJ2-5,TRBD2,TRBV28,TGTGCCAGCAGTTCACGACTAGCGGGAGAAGGTGCCCAGTACTTC,CASSSRLAGEGAQYF
NA,TRBJ2-6,NA,TRBV2,TGTGCCAGCACGTTAGGACAGTCCCTCTCTGGGGCCAACGTCCTGACTTTC,CASTLGQSLSGANVLTF